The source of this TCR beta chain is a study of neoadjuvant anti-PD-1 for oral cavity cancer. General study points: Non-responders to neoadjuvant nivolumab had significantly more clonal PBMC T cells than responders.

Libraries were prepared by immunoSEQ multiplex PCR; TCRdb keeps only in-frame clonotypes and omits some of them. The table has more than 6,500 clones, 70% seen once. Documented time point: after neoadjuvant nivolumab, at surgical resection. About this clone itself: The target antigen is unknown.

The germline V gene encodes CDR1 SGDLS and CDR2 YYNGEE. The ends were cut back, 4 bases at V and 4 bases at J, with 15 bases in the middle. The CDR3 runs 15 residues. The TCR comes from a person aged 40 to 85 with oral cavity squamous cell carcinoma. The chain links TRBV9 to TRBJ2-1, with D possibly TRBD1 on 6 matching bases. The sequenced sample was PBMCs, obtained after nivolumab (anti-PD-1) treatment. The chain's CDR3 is CASSPRKGGYNEQFF. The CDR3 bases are TGTGCCAGCAGCCCTCGAAAAGGGGGATACAATGAGCAGTTCTTC.